The clone carrying this TCR beta chain was seen a single time. Its target is not known. A multiplex PCR was run with 60 Vbeta primers and 13 Jbeta primers. Sequencing used immunoSEQ multiplex PCR; TCRdb keeps in-frame clones, though not all of them. Among about 150,000 clones listed, 73% were seen once. The entry originates in a study of cytomegalovirus exposure and HLA in healthy donors. Study-wide background: Early release data held 85 million to 95 million unique TCRs from HLA-typed donors. The Caucasian-associated ancestry cluster held roughly 78% of 350 to 450 genotyped donors. General study points: Later on, an analysis tied under 20,000 TCR beta sequences to HLA alleles at 0.05 false discovery rate. Confirmation was obtained in vitro that a few CMV-associated chains are specific for CMV antigens.

This sequence originates from a woman in her late teens or twenties in good health and CMV-seronegative. Sequencing was performed on PBMCs.

The CDR3 nucleotides read TGTGCCAGCAGCGCCACAAGACAGGGGCAGGAGACCCAGTACTTC. Protein product: CASSATRQGQETQYF. This chain uses TRBV11-1 with TRBJ2-5; 8 positions match TRBD1. Germline CDR1 and CDR2: SGHAT and FQDESV (reference sequence). V trimming: 5 bases; J trimming: 5 bases; junction bases outside the gene matches: 10. This CDR3 contains 15 residues.